This T cell receptor (beta chain) derives from a study of CD8 T cells in ankylosing spondylitis. Losses at the gene ends were 5 bases for V and 0 bases for J; bases not matched to a gene: 6. CDR3 size: 15 residues. Per the germline V gene, CDR1 is SGHAT and CDR2 is FQNNGV. Each CDR3 protein is one row after TCRdb ran MiXCR on the 5' RACE reads. The table shows some 250,000 distinct CDR3 sequences, with approximately 11% occurring only once. This clonotype was detected once. Source material: blood, either unsorted or a sorted T cell fraction (not recorded which). The J gene is TRBJ2-7, the V gene TRBV11-2, with 8 bases lining up with TRBD2. The origin of this receptor is a male donor with ankylosing spondylitis or in good health (not recorded which). The CDR3 here is CASSRSGEISYEQYF. DNA for the CDR3: TGTGCCAGCAGCCGTAGCGGGGAAATCTCCTACGAGCAGTACTTC.